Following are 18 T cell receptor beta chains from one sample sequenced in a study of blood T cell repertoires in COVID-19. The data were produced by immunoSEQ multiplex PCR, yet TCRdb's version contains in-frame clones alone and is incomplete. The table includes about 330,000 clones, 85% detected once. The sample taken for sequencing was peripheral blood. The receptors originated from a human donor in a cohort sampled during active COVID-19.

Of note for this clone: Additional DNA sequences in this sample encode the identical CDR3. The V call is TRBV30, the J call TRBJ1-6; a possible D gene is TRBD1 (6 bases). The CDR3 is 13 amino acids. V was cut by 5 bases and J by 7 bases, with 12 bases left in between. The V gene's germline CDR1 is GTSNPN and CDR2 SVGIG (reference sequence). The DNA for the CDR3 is TGTGCCTGGTCCACAGGGATCAATTCACCCCTCCACTTT. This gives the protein CAWSTGINSPLHF.

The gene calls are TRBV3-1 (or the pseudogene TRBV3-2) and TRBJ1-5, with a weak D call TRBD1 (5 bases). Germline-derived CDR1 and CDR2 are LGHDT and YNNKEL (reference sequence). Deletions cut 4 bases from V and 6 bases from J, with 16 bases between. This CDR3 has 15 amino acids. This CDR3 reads CASSPSGYSSQPQHF. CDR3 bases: TGTGCCAGCAGCCCGTCAGGGTACTCAAGTCAGCCCCAGCATTTT.

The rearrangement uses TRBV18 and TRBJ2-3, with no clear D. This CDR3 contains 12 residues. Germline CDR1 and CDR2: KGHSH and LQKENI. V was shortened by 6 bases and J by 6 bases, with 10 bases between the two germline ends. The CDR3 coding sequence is TGTGCCAGCTCGCAGGTTTCCGATACGCAGTATTTT. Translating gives CASSQVSDTQYF. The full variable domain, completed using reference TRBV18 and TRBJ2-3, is NAGVMQNPRHLVRRRGQEARLRCSPMKGHSHVYWYRQLPEEGLKFMVYLQKENIIDESGMPKERFSAEFPKEGPSILRIQQVVRGDSAAYFCASSQVSDTQYFGPGTRLTVL.

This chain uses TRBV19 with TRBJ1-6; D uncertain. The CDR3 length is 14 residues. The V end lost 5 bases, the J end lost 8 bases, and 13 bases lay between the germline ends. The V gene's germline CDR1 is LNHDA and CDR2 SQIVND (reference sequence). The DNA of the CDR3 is TGTGCCAGTAGTCCCGACACTTGGGATTCACCCCTCCACTTT. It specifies CASSPDTWDSPLHF.

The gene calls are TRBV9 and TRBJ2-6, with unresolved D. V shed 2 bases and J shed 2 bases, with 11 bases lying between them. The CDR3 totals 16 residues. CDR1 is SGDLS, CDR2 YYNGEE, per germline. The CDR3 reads CASSVRSGAGANVLTF. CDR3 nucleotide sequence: TGTGCCAGCAGCGTCCGCTCCGGAGCTGGGGCCAACGTCCTGACTTTC.

DNA for the CDR3: TGTGCCAGCAGCTTAATCGGGGGTAGCTATGGCTACACCTTC. This gives the protein CASSLIGGSYGYTF. This rearrangement joins TRBV7-9 to TRBJ1-2; the D gene is possibly TRBD1 (5 bases). The CDR3 contains 14 residues. CDR1 is SEHNR and CDR2 is FQNEAQ in the germline V gene (reference sequence). V lost 2 bases, J lost 4 bases, and 11 bases lay in between.

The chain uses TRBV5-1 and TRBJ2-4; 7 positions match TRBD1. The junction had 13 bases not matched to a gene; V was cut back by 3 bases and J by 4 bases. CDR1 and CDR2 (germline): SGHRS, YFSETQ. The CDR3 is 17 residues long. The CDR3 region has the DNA TGCGCCAGCAGCTGGCCCCGCACCGGGACAGAAAAAAACATTCAGTACTTC. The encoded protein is CASSWPRTGTEKNIQYF.

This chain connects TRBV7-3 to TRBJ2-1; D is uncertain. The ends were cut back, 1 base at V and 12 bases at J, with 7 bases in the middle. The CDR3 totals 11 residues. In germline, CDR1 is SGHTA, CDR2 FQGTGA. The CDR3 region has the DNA TGTGCCAGCAGCTTAAGTTCCCTGCAGTTCTTC. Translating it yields CASSLSSLQFF.

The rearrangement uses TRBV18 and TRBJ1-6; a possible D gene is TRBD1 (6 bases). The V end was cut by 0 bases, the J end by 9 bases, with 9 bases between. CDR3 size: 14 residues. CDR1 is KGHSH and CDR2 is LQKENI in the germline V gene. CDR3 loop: CASSPPGDTSPLHF. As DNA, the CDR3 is TGTGCCAGCTCACCACCGGGGGACACTTCACCCCTCCACTTT. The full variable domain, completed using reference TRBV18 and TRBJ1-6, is NAGVMQNPRHLVRRRGQEARLRCSPMKGHSHVYWYRQLPEEGLKFMVYLQKENIIDESGMPKERFSAEFPKEGPSILRIQQVVRGDSAAYFCASSPPGDTSPLHFGNGTRLTVT.

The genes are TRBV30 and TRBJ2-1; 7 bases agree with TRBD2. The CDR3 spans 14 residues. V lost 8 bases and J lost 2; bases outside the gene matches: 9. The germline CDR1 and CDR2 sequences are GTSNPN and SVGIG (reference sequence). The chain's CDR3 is CAGTFGGAYNEQFF. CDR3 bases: TGTGCCGGGACTTTTGGGGGGGCCTACAATGAGCAGTTCTTC.

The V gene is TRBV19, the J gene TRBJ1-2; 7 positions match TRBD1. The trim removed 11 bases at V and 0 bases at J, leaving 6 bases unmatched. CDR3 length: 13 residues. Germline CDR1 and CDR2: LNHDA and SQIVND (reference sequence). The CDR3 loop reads CASGQVANYGYTF. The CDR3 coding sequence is TGTGCCTCTGGACAGGTAGCTAACTATGGCTACACCTTC.

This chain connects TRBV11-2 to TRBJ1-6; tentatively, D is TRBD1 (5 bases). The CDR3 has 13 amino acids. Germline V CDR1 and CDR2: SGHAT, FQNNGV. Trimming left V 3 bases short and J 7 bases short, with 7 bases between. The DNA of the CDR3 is TGTGCCAGCAGCTTCGACAGAAATTCACCCCTCCACTTT. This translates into CASSFDRNSPLHF.

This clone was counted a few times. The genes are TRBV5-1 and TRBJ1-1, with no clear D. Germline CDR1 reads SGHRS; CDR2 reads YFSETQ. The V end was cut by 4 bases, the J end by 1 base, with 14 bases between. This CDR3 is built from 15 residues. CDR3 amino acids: CASSPGGLKNTEAFF. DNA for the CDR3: TGCGCCAGCAGCCCGGGCGGACTTAAGAACACTGAAGCTTTCTTT.

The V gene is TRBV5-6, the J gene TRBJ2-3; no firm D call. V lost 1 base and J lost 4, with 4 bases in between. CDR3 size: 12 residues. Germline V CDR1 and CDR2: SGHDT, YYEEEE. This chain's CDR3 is CASSLTSDTQYF. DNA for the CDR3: TGTGCCAGCAGCTTGACATCAGATACGCAGTATTTT.

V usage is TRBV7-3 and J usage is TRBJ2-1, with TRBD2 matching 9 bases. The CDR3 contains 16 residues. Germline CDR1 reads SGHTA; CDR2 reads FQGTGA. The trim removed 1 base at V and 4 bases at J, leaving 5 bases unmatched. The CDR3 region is CASSLRASGVYNEQFF. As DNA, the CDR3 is TGTGCCAGCAGCTTAAGGGCTAGCGGGGTATACAATGAGCAGTTCTTC.

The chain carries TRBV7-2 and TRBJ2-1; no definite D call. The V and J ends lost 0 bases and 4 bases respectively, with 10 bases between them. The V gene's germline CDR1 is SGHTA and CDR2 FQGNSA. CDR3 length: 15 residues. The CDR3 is CASSLALTEYNEQFF. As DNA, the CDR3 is TGTGCCAGCAGCTTAGCGCTGACTGAATACAATGAGCAGTTCTTC.

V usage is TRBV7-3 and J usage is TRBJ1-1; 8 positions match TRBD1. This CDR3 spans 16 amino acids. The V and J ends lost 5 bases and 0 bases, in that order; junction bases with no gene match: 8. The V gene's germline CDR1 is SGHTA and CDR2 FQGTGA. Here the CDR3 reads CASSPGGGKMNTEAFF. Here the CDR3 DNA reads TGTGCCAGCAGCCCAGGGGGCGGTAAGATGAACACTGAAGCTTTCTTT.

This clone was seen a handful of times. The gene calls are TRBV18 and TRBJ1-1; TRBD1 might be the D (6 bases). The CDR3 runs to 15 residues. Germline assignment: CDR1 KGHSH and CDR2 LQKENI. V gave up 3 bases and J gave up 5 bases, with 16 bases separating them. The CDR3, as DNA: TGTGCCAGCTCACCTAACGCAGGGGCGAGGACTGAAGCTTTCTTT. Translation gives CASSPNAGARTEAFF.